The TCR beta chain under discussion was sequenced for a study of blood T cell repertoires in COVID-19. Generated by immunoSEQ multiplex PCR, the TCRdb table keeps only in-frame clones and is missing some. This repertoire shows about 83,000 clones, approximately 86% found once; its top ten account for around a fifth. Germline CDR1 reads SGHRS; CDR2 reads YFSETQ. The CDR3 length is 16 residues. V shed 0 bases and J shed 0 bases, with 12 bases lying between them. The source of this sequence is a woman older than 75 in a cohort sampled during active or convalescent COVID-19. Sequencing used peripheral blood. The chain uses TRBV5-1 and TRBJ1-1; D is uncertain. CDR3 amino acids: CASSLAASNVNTEAFF. CDR3 coding DNA: TGCGCCAGCAGCTTGGCCGCGTCAAACGTGAACACTGAAGCTTTCTTT.